This T cell receptor (beta chain) is drawn from a study of blood T cell repertoires in COVID-19. Study-wide background: From the United States, Italy and Spain came samples of acute and convalescent COVID-19. The analysed material was cDNA or gDNA that came from T cells, B-cell-depleted T cells, or PBMCs.

Germline V gene data show CDR1 as DFQATT and CDR2 as SNEGSKA (reference sequence). Trimming removed 3 bases from V and 7 bases from J; junction bases left unmatched: 8. The CDR3 sequence is 15 residues long. Study processing details: Estimation of nucleated cell counts relied on the amplification of reference gene primers. Using immunoSEQ multiplex PCR, the repertoire was profiled, and TCRdb retains in-frame clones only, with some absent. That table furnishes V, J and clone size, whereas the DNA furnished D and trimming. The table lists 220,000 or so clones, 84% of them singletons. Sequenced input: peripheral blood. V and J are TRBV20-1 and TRBJ1-6; 8 bases are shared with TRBD1. The TCR comes from a man aged 25-45 years with active or convalescent COVID-19. CDR3: CSASPEDRVNSPLHF. The CDR3 nucleotides are TGCAGTGCTAGTCCTGAGGACAGGGTGAATTCACCCCTCCACTTT.